This T cell receptor beta chain stems from a study of T cell changes during pregnancy in multiple sclerosis. Clones were sequenced by immunoSEQ multiplex PCR, and TCRdb holds only the in-frame ones, with some missing. This sample carries around 68,000 clones, 91% of them seen once, and the ten largest clones take 2% to 2.5%. The CDR3 has 18 amino acids. J gave up 2 bases and V 5 bases, and 9 bases lay outside the gene matches. CDR1 and CDR2 (germline): PRHDT, FYEKMQ (reference sequence). This TCR was recovered from a female donor in good health, enrolled as a control in a pregnancy study. This rearrangement joins TRBV13 to TRBJ2-3, with TRBD2 matching 14 bases. The starting material was peripheral blood, obtained in the third trimester of pregnancy. CDR3 in amino acids: CASSNRGLAGAITDTQYF. CDR3 sequence (DNA): TGTGCCAGCAGCAATCGGGGACTAGCGGGGGCCATCACAGATACGCAGTATTTT.